The present T cell receptor (beta chain) was sequenced within a study of T cells after yellow fever vaccination. Points from the study as a whole: Abundant contaminating clonotypes from the bulk population could appear in FACS-sorted repertoires. The secondary response showed a weaker magnitude and a faster peak, day 5 versus 15.

One entry per CDR3 protein, called by TCRdb with MiXCR from the 5' RACE reads. Among fewer than 500,000 distinct CDR3 sequences listed, around 19% were seen once. With 6 bases removed from V and 5 bases from J, the gap between germline ends came to 13 bases. The CDR3 extends over 13 amino acids. Germline V gene data show CDR1 as MNHEY and CDR2 as SVGEGT. This clonotype has a handful of counts. Its antigen is as yet unknown. The TCR originated in a young man who received the YFV17D yellow fever vaccine. The gene calls are TRBV6-2 or TRBV6-3 and TRBJ2-5; D might be TRBD1 or TRBD2, each matching 6 bases. Sequencing was performed on PBMCs, taken before the yellow fever booster vaccination. For the CDR3, the DNA is TGTGCCAGCAGCTGGGGGGCCTTCGAGACCCAGTACTTC. Translation gives CASSWGAFETQYF.